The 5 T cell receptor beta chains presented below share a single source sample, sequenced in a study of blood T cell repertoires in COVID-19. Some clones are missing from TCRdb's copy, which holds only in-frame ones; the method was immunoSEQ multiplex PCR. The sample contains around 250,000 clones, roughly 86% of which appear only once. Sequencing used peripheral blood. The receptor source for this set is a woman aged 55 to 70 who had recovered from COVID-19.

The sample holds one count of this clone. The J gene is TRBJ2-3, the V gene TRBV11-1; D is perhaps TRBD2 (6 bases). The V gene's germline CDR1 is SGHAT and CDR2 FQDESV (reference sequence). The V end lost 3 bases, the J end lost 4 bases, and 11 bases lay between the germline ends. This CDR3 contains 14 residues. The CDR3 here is CASSFVRRADTQYF. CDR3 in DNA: TGTGCCAGCAGCTTCGTTCGGAGGGCAGATACGCAGTATTTT. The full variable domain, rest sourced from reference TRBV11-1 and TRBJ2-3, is EAEVAQSPRYKITEKSQAVAFWCDPISGHATLYWYRQILGQGPELLVQFQDESVVDDSQLPKDRFSAERLKGVDSTLKIQPAELGDSAMYLCASSFVRRADTQYFGPGTRLTVL.

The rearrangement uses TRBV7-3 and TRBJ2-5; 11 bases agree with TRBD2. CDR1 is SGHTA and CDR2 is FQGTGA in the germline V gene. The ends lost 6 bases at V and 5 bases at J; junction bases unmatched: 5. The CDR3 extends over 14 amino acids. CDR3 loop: CASSIAGGPETQYF. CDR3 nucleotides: TGTGCCAGCAGTATAGCGGGGGGGCCGGAGACCCAGTACTTC.

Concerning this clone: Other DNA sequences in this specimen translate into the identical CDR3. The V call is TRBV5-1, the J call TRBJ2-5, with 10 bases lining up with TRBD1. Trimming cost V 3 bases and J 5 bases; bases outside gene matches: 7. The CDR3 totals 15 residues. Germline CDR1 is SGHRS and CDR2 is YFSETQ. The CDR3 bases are TGCGCCAGCAGCTCGACCGGGACAGGGGAGGAGACCCAGTACTTC. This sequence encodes CASSSTGTGEETQYF.

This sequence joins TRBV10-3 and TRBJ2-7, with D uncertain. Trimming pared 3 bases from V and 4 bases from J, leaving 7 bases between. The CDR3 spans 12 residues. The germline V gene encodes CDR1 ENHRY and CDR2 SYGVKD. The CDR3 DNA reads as TGTGCCATCAGTGACAGTCTGTACGAGCAGTACTTC. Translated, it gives CAISDSLYEQYF.

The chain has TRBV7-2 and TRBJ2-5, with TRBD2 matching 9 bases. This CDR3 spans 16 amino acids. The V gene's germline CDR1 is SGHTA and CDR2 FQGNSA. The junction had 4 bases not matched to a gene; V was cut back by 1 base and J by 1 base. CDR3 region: CASSLGSTSGQETQYF. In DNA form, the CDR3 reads TGTGCCAGCAGCTTAGGGTCGACTAGCGGCCAAGAGACCCAGTACTTC.